This entry lists 13 T cell receptor beta chains sequenced from one sample in a study of cytomegalovirus exposure and HLA in healthy donors. PCR amplification relied on 60 Vbeta primers (plus 13 Jbeta primers). Using immunoSEQ multiplex PCR, the repertoire was profiled, and TCRdb retains in-frame clones only, with some absent. Seen here are 150,000 or so clones, roughly 75% observed once, and the top ten hold about 7.7%. What was sequenced was PBMCs. These receptors were obtained from a woman aged 40 to 50 in good health and CMV-seropositive.

This clone occurred a few times. The genes are TRBV28 and TRBJ2-7, with TRBD1 matching over 7 bases. V trimming: 4 bases; J trimming: 4 bases; junction bases outside the gene matches: 16. The germline gives CDR1 MDHEN, CDR2 SYDVKM. The CDR3 is made up of 17 amino acids. This CDR3 reads CASSSHPVGGHPYEQYF. CDR3 bases: TGTGCCAGCAGTTCCCACCCGGTAGGGGGCCACCCGTACGAGCAGTACTTC.

The sample holds one count of this clone. The rearrangement links TRBV7-3 to TRBJ1-1, with 10 bases identical to TRBD1. From germline, CDR1 is SGHTA and CDR2 FQGTGA. V lost 4 bases and J lost 4; bases outside the gene matches: 6. The CDR3 runs 15 residues. The CDR3 DNA is TGTGCCAGCAGCTCCTCGGGACAGGGGATCACTGAAGCTTTCTTT. This codes for CASSSSGQGITEAFF.

The chain recombines TRBV5-1 with TRBJ2-7, with 12 bases fitting TRBD2. This CDR3 is built from 14 residues. V was clipped by 4 bases and J by 5 bases; unmatched bases: 4. Per germline, CDR1 SGHRS and CDR2 YFSETQ. CDR3 DNA: TGCGCCAGCAGCCTGACTAGCGGGAGCCACGAGCAGTACTTC. It codes for CASSLTSGSHEQYF.

The chain uses TRBV28 and TRBJ1-5; possible D gene TRBD1, 5 bases. The CDR3 covers 17 residues. Trimming took 3 bases from V and 0 from J, leaving 15 bases between them. Germline V gene sequence: CDR1 MDHEN, CDR2 SYDVKM. CDR3 bases: TGTGCCAGCAGTTTGGGAACAGGTGCTTATAGCAATCAGCCCCAGCATTTT. Amino acid sequence: CASSLGTGAYSNQPQHF.

Of note for this clone: Other DNA sequences of this sample code for an identical CDR3. This chain joins TRBV27 and TRBJ2-5; D gene unclear. This CDR3 spans 12 amino acids. Trimming removed 6 bases at V and 7 bases at J, with 12 bases between. Germline lookup yields CDR1 MNHEY and CDR2 SMNVEV (reference sequence). The CDR3 coding sequence is TGTGCCAGCAGCGCCTTAAGAGGGACCCAGTACTTC. Its protein product is CASSALRGTQYF.

The chain combines TRBV6-5 with TRBJ2-5; tentative D call: TRBD1 (5 bases). The CDR3 loop spans 13 amino acids. Looked up from germline, CDR1 is MNHEY and CDR2 is SVGAGI. V was trimmed by 7 bases and J by 0 bases, leaving 9 bases between them. CDR3 sequence reads: CASTQGDQETQYF. CDR3 in DNA: TGTGCCAGCACCCAAGGGGACCAAGAGACCCAGTACTTC.

The chain links TRBV5-6 to TRBJ2-1; 9 bases are a match to TRBD1. J gave up 12 bases and V 4 bases, and 5 bases lay outside the gene matches. Germline V gene sequence: CDR1 SGHDT, CDR2 YYEEEE. The CDR3 has 12 amino acids. The CDR3 DNA reads as TGTGCCAGCAGCCCGACAGGGGGTGGGCAGTTCTTC. Its translation is CASSPTGGGQFF.

J is TRBJ1-1 and V is TRBV6-5; TRBD1 matches 7 bases. The germline V gene has CDR1 MNHEY and CDR2 SVGAGI. The CDR3 is 15 amino acids. V lost 6 bases to trimming and J lost 10 bases; unmatched junction nucleotides: 17. The CDR3 DNA is TGTGCCAGCAGACCCTTCAGGGGGGACCCAGGGGTAGCTTTCTTT. Translation: CASRPFRGDPGVAFF.

The V gene is TRBV5-8, the J gene TRBJ2-3, with 9 bases fitting TRBD1. CDR1 and CDR2 (germline): SGHTS, YDEGEE. The V gene end was trimmed by 4 bases and the J gene end by 5 bases; junction bases not matched to a gene: 23. The length of the CDR3 is 20 residues. CDR3 region: CASSNPGQGFWRGPQDTQYF. Written as DNA, the CDR3 is TGTGCCAGCAGCAACCCGGGACAGGGATTTTGGCGGGGCCCGCAAGATACGCAGTATTTT.

The chain employs TRBV28 and TRBJ2-3; tentative D call: TRBD2 (6 bases). CDR1 MDHEN and CDR2 SYDVKM come from the germline V gene. The CDR3 loop spans 16 amino acids. V was clipped by 6 bases and J by 3 bases, with 19 bases between them. This CDR3 is CASSLYGRRRTDTQYF. CDR3 nucleotides: TGTGCCAGCAGCCTATACGGGAGAAGGCGAACAGATACGCAGTATTTT. Full variable domain (remainder filled in from reference TRBV28 and TRBJ2-3): DVKVTQSSRYLVKRTGEKVFLECVQDMDHENMFWYRQDPGLGLRLIYFSYDVKMKEKGDIPEGYSVSREKKERFSLILESASTNQTSMYLCASSLYGRRRTDTQYFGPGTRLTVL.

This clone was picked up a small number of times. This sequence joins TRBV28 and TRBJ1-1, with 7 nucleotides matching TRBD1. Trimming cost V 6 bases and J 4 bases; bases outside gene matches: 8. The CDR3 contains 14 residues. Germline V gene lookup returns CDR1 MDHEN and CDR2 SYDVKM. The CDR3, as DNA: TGTGCCAGCAGCAAGGGACAGACCCGCACTGAAGCTTTCTTT. As protein: CASSKGQTRTEAFF.

J is TRBJ2-1 and V is TRBV6-5; the match to TRBD2 covers 12 bases. V trimming: 2 bases; J trimming: 6 bases; junction bases outside the gene matches: 2. CDR3 length: 15 residues. Germline CDR1 is MNHEY and CDR2 is SVGAGI. The CDR3 sequence: CASSYASGRANEQFF. As DNA, the CDR3 is TGTGCCAGCAGTTACGCTAGCGGGAGGGCCAATGAGCAGTTCTTC.

This clone has more than one count but fewer than ten. This chain's CDR3 is CASSATGSETQYF. The CDR3 DNA reads as TGTGCCAGCAGCGCCACGGGATCGGAGACCCAGTACTTC. This chain connects TRBV9 to TRBJ2-5; D may be TRBD2 (5 bases). The CDR3 runs 13 residues. The V end lost 3 bases, the J end lost 5 bases, and 11 bases lay between the germline ends. Germline V gives CDR1 SGDLS, CDR2 YYNGEE.